This TCR beta chain was recovered during a study of T cell responses to AZD1222 COVID-19 vaccine (dated by TCRdb to the early 2020s). About the investigation overall: AZD1222 recipients whose second dose came at about 4 weeks and those whose second dose came at about 12 weeks were combined into one group, since spike-specific TCR depth and breadth did not differ between the two schedules. A total of under 250 trial participants underwent TCR sequencing, of whom roughly 210 had received two doses of AZD1222 and 26 had received two doses of the MenACWY control vaccine. Trial participants were enrolled into age subgroups of 18-55, 56-69 and 70-plus years, which contained around 150, 28 and 57 TCR-sequenced participants, respectively.

CDR1 and CDR2 are drawn from the germline V gene: SQVTM, ANQGSEA. The V end loses 5 bases and the J end loses 9 bases, and a stretch of 20 bases separates them. The CDR3 holds 14 amino acids from the cysteine to the phenylalanine. Just CDR3 DNA is preserved here, 42 bases in frame from base 1. The CDR3 regions of human TCRbeta chains were analyzed by immunosequencing. On the study's bioinformatics: Repertoire TCRs were matched against a reference library of SARS-CoV-2-specific TCRs generated with the MIRA antigen-specificity platform. Breadth was defined as the fraction of unique TCRs that were SARS-CoV-2-associated. Depth was defined as the fraction of total T cells that were SARS-CoV-2-associated. Each spike-specific TCR was assigned to its reactive spike region and to a CD4 or CD8 class using the MIRA data. Log10-transformed breadth and depth values were compared by one-way ANOVA with Sidak's multiple comparisons tests. TCRdb's version of the immuneACCESS table is confined to in-frame rearrangements and falls short of the full clone set. An unresolved V gene accounts for under half of the shortfall where checked; the remainder is of unknown origin. Clonal size and the V and J genes are those of that table, whereas D and trimming came from the DNA. Across this sample there are about 110,000 clones, with roughly 84% seen only once. The top ten clones comprise 9.8% of the sample.

Turning to this clone: The antigen it recognizes is unknown. No much larger clone is present one base from it, and per-base qualities are unavailable.

General study outcomes and caveats: Most participants were white British and females outnumbered males, and the authors suggested that clonal diversity may have been underestimated. After two AZD1222 doses, spike-specific TCR breadth and depth were significantly higher than at day 0 and than in MenACWY recipients. Epitopes outside the regions mutated in the B.1.351 and B.1.1.7 variants were reportedly recognized by nearly half of the unique spike-specific TCRs. Because no samples from the day 14 peak response were available, repertoires could be characterized only after the peak T cell response. CD4 TCRs associated with the vaccine covered the entire spike protein, and the dominant responses were in regions 160-218 and 743-854. In the small 56-69-year group, the increase in depth fell short of significance, most likely because of low power. Only five to seven AZD1222 recipients were SARS-CoV-2 seropositive at baseline, limiting conclusions about previously exposed vaccinees.

Taken with the paper, the label for time point translates to: baseline before first vaccination. Samples from vaccinated people were obtained from the UK trials COV001 and COV002, which included a single-blind randomized controlled phase 2/3 trial of AZD1222 (ChAdOx1 nCoV-19) in healthy adults. For TCRbeta chain sequencing, PBMC samples from trial participants were taken at day 0 and at day 28 after the second dose. The clonotype comes from an adult in good health. The chain joins TRBV29-1 to TRBJ2-1; the D gene is tentatively TRBD1 or TRBD2, each matching 5 bases. The starting material was peripheral blood, obtained on day 0 of AZD1222 vaccination. In nucleotide form, the sequence is TGCAGCGTTCGGGGAGCACAGGCGGGCGGTGAGCAGTTCTTC. This gives the protein CSVRGAQAGGEQFF.